A single sample gave rise to the 15 T cell receptor beta chains below, sequenced in a study of glioma-infiltrating T cells after dendritic cell vaccination. The sample's time point: after dendritic cell vaccination, including at tumor progression/relapse. Using immunoSEQ multiplex PCR, the repertoire was profiled, and TCRdb retains in-frame clones only, with some absent. The table lists fewer than 25,000 clones, about 90% of them singletons. The sequences come from blood, collected after dendritic cell vaccination. Receptor source: a human donor with glioblastoma.

V gene TRBV27 combines with J gene TRBJ1-2; weak D call: TRBD1 (6 bases). V lost 6 bases and J lost 2, with 16 bases in between. The CDR3 is made up of 15 amino acids. Germline V gene data show CDR1 as MNHEY and CDR2 as SMNVEV (reference sequence). CDR3 nucleotides: TGTGCCAGCAGAATAAGCGGGGGCCGAAACTATGGCTACACCTTC. Its protein product is CASRISGGRNYGYTF.

In the case of this clone: Germline and junction disagree at one end, which may indicate a read error. Other nucleotide sequences in the sample specify the same CDR3. The J gene is TRBJ1-6, the V gene TRBV27; TRBD1 agrees at 7 bases. Per the germline V gene, CDR1 is MNHEY and CDR2 is SMNVEV (reference sequence). The CDR3 runs to 14 residues. CDR3 DNA sequence: TGTGCCAGCACCCCGGGACAGCCTAATTCCCCCCTCCACTTT. This codes for CASTPGQPNSPLHF.

The chain has TRBV6-4 and TRBJ2-6; TRBD1 agrees at 9 bases. The CDR3 sequence is 18 residues long. Germline CDR1 MRHNA, CDR2 SNTAGT. Trimming took 2 bases from V and 0 from J; bases not matched to a gene: 5. CDR3 DNA: TGTGCCAGCAGTGACCCCGGGACAGGGCCCTCTGGGGCCAACGTCCTGACTTTC. Its translation is CASSDPGTGPSGANVLTF.

This chain joins TRBV30 and TRBJ2-1; 13 bases agree with TRBD2. CDR3 length: 15 amino acids. Germline lookup yields CDR1 GTSNPN and CDR2 SVGIG (reference sequence). V was clipped by 1 base and J by 9 bases; unmatched bases: 6. The CDR3 is CAWSAGLAGVGEQFF. The CDR3 nucleotides are TGTGCCTGGAGTGCCGGACTAGCGGGGGTGGGTGAGCAGTTCTTC. Full variable domain (remainder filled in from reference TRBV30 and TRBJ2-1): SQTIHQWPATLVQPVGSPLSLECTVEGTSNPNLYWYRQAAGRGLQLLFYSVGIGQISSEVPQNLSASRPQDRQFILSSKKLLLSDSGFYLCAWSAGLAGVGEQFFGPGTRLTVL.

V gene TRBV19 combines with J gene TRBJ2-5; TRBD2 matches at 12 bases. Germline-derived CDR1 and CDR2 are LNHDA and SQIVND (reference sequence). The CDR3 consists of 15 residues. Trimming cost V 9 bases and J 1 base; bases outside gene matches: 6. The CDR3 nucleotides are TGTGCCAGCCGCCCACTAGCGGGGGGCCAAGAGACCCAGTACTTC. It specifies CASRPLAGGQETQYF.

This chain links TRBV6-5 with TRBJ1-5, with 8 nucleotides matching TRBD1. This CDR3 has 14 amino acids. After removal of 6 bases from V and 7 bases from J, the junction contained 8 bases not matched to a gene. The germline gives CDR1 MNHEY, CDR2 SVGAGI. The CDR3 is CASSPTGVEQPQHF. DNA of the CDR3: TGTGCCAGCAGCCCGACAGGGGTCGAGCAGCCCCAGCATTTT.

The V gene is TRBV5-4, the J gene TRBJ1-3; a possible D gene is TRBD1 (5 bases). Trimming cost V 2 bases and J 4 bases, with 10 bases left between them. The CDR3 loop spans 14 amino acids. Germline V gene lookup returns CDR1 SGHNT and CDR2 YYREEE (reference sequence). The CDR3 reads CASSFKGAGNTIYF. In DNA form, the CDR3 reads TGTGCCAGCAGCTTTAAAGGGGCGGGAAACACCATATATTTT.

The CDR3 spells CASSEASGGSYEQYF. CDR3 coding DNA: TGTGCCAGCAGTGAAGCTAGCGGGGGGTCCTACGAGCAGTACTTC. This chain joins TRBV6-1 and TRBJ2-7, with TRBD2 matching over 10 bases. The junction had 0 bases not matched to a gene; V was cut back by 0 bases and J by 1 base. Germline V gene lookup returns CDR1 MNHNS and CDR2 SASEGT. The CDR3 is made up of 15 amino acids.

This clone was counted only a few times. V usage is TRBV6-1 and J usage is TRBJ2-7; D is perhaps TRBD2 (6 bases). This CDR3 is 15 amino acids long. Germline V lookup: CDR1 MNHNS, CDR2 SASEGT. The V end lost 1 base, the J end lost 5 bases, and 15 bases lay between the germline ends. The DNA of the CDR3 is TGTGCCAGCAGTGAAGTCTCAGCGCGGGACGACGAGCAGTACTTC. Translation: CASSEVSARDDEQYF.

The chain joins TRBV7-2 to TRBJ1-2; 9 bases are shared with TRBD1. CDR1 and CDR2 from the germline V gene are SGHTA and FQGNSA. There are 14 residues in the CDR3. V shed 5 bases, J shed 2 bases, and the junction held 3 bases outside the gene matches. The CDR3 region is CASSPGQGNYGYTF. The CDR3 DNA follows: TGTGCCAGCAGCCCCGGACAGGGGAACTATGGCTACACCTTC.

The genes are TRBV12-5 and TRBJ2-7; 10 bases are a match to TRBD1. Germline V gene lookup returns CDR1 LGHNT and CDR2 FRNRAP. This CDR3 contains 17 residues. The V segment lost 7 bases and the J segment 7 bases; nucleotides outside the gene matches: 19. The CDR3 nucleotides read TGTGCTAGTGCCAACCCCCGAGGTCGGACAGGGGGGACGGAGCAGTACTTC. Its protein is CASANPRGRTGGTEQYF.

The chain links TRBV5-1 to TRBJ1-3; no definite D call. This CDR3 has 15 residues. CDR1 and CDR2 (germline): SGHRS, YFSETQ. V dropped 0 bases and J dropped 4 bases, with 11 bases sitting between them. The CDR3 region is CASSLGPGNGNTIYF. CDR3 sequence (DNA): TGCGCCAGCAGCTTGGGACCGGGGAACGGAAACACCATATATTTT.

This chain uses TRBV6-1 with TRBJ2-7; TRBD1 matches at 7 bases. The CDR3 totals 14 residues. From germline, CDR1 is MNHNS and CDR2 SASEGT. V gave up 7 bases and J gave up 1 base; unmatched junction bases: 7. CDR3 in DNA: TGTGCCAGCAACATGGACAGGTCTTCCTACGAGCAGTACTTC. Translated, it gives CASNMDRSSYEQYF.

The rearrangement uses TRBV15 and TRBJ2-1, with D tentatively TRBD2 (6 bases). Germline assignment: CDR1 LNHNV and CDR2 YYDKDF (reference sequence). This CDR3 is built from 15 residues. Trimming took off 0 bases at V and 6 bases at J, with 12 bases between the two ends. This CDR3 reads CATSRDSRRGNEQFF. In nucleotides, the CDR3 is TGTGCCACCAGCAGAGATTCTAGGCGGGGCAATGAGCAGTTCTTC.

V usage is TRBV19 and J usage is TRBJ2-7; 8 bases agree with TRBD2. In germline, CDR1 is LNHDA, CDR2 SQIVND (reference sequence). This CDR3 has 16 residues. With 4 bases clipped from V and 4 bases from J, the junction kept 12 bases outside the gene matches. CDR3 residues: CASSTLRGAGVYEQYF. The DNA for the CDR3 is TGTGCCAGTAGTACTCTCCGGGGAGCGGGGGTATACGAGCAGTACTTC.